What follows describes a single T cell receptor (beta chain). No antigen is known for it. Sequencing was performed with immunoSEQ multiplex PCR; in TCRdb, only in-frame clones are kept and a portion is missing. Here the sample spans 20,000 to 25,000 clones, about 80% being singletons. This sample is drawn from a study of PD-1 blockade in classical Hodgkin lymphoma. Findings of the study overall: It was reported that newly diagnosed patients had less baseline TCR diversity than healthy donors.

Time point indicated: cycle 4 day 1 (C4D1), after five to seven weeks of nivolumab. In every patient, relapse followed autologous stem cell transplantation, while exposure to brentuximab vedotin differed. The starting material was peripheral blood mononuclear cells (PBMCs), obtained before the fourth cycle of nivolumab. The TCR sequence derives from a human donor with classical Hodgkin lymphoma.

CDR3 amino acids: CASSAAGGPNEQYF. DNA of the CDR3: TGTGCCAGCAGTGCAGCGGGAGGGCCGAATGAGCAGTACTTC. This chain uses TRBV2 with TRBJ2-7; 10 positions agree with TRBD2. Trimming cost V 4 bases and J 7 bases; bases outside gene matches: 7. CDR1 SNHLY and CDR2 FYNNEI come from the germline V gene. This CDR3 is built from 14 residues.